Listed below are T cell receptor beta chains from one sample, sequenced in a study of cytomegalovirus exposure and HLA in healthy donors. Produced via immunoSEQ multiplex PCR; TCRdb's table is partial and in-frame only. The data contain over 250,000 clones, 87% of them singletons. Sequencing input: PBMCs. Every receptor here comes from a woman in her twenties or thirties in good health and CMV-seropositive. The CDR3 runs from the conserved cysteine through the conserved F or W. Each record gives: J gene, clone size, D gene, V gene, CDR3 DNA, CDR3 protein. A D gene is named only where the DNA matches it firmly. Where a row states a size, it is once, few, many or the class of an expanded clone; other rows omit it.

TRBJ2-7	NA	TRBD1	TRBV6-6	TGTGCCAGCAGTTACCAGGGGGCCTCTTCCTACGAGCAGTACTTC	CASSYQGASSYEQYF
TRBJ2-7	NA	NA	TRBV15	TGTGCCACCAGCAGAGAAGGGGGAGGAAACGAGCAGTACTTC	CATSREGGGNEQYF
TRBJ1-4	once	NA	TRBV5-4	TGTGCCAGCAGCACCTATACTTCTGCAACTAATGAAAAACTGTTTTTT	CASSTYTSATNEKLFF
TRBJ2-7	once	TRBD2	TRBV10-3	TGTGCCATCAGTGAGTCCGGGGGGAAAGAGCAGTACTTC	CAISESGGKEQYF
TRBJ2-1	NA	NA	TRBV7-2	TGTGCCAGCAGTCTTAGTTGGCGGGATAATGAGCAGTTCTTC	CASSLSWRDNEQFF
TRBJ2-7	once	TRBD2	TRBV11-3	TGTGCCAGCAGTCACGGGGGGACGGGGGAGCAGTACTTC	CASSHGGTGEQYF
TRBJ2-7	NA	TRBD1	TRBV5-6	TGTGCCAGCAGCTACCGAGACAGGGACGAGCAGTACTTC	CASSYRDRDEQYF
TRBJ1-5	NA	TRBD1	TRBV4-3	TGCGCCAGCAGCCAAGACCCCGGACAGGGAGGACAGCCCCAGCATTTT	CASSQDPGQGGQPQHF
TRBJ2-3	NA	NA	TRBV10-3	TGTGCCATCAGTTCTCCCAGCGGCTGGGGGGTTACAGATACGCAGTATTTT	CAISSPSGWGVTDTQYF
TRBJ2-3	once	NA	TRBV25-1	TGTGCCAGCGGTGGGGTCGGGACTCAGATCACAGATACGCAGTATTTT	CASGGVGTQITDTQYF
TRBJ1-2	NA	TRBD1	TRBV2	TGTGCCACCGTCGGACCGGGACAGGTCAGGGATGGCTACACCTTC	CATVGPGQVRDGYTF
TRBJ2-2	NA	NA	TRBV14	TGTGCCAGCAGCCAAGTGCGGGGCGGGGAGCTGTTTTTT	CASSQVRGGELFF
TRBJ2-2	NA	NA	TRBV9	TGTGCCAGCAGCCCCTATCTGGGTAACACCGGGGAGCTGTTTTTT	CASSPYLGNTGELFF
TRBJ2-7	NA	NA	TRBV18	TGTGCCAGCTCACCACCGTGGTCGAATCCGAACGACTACGAGCAGTACTTC	CASSPPWSNPNDYEQYF
TRBJ1-5	NA	TRBD1	TRBV5-6	TGTGCCAGCACCACGTGGGCAGGGGGCTCCAATCAGCCCCAGCATTTT	CASTTWAGGSNQPQHF
TRBJ1-4	NA	NA	TRBV5-4	TGTGCCAGCAGCTTACGAGGACGAACAACTAATGAAAAACTGTTTTTT	CASSLRGRTTNEKLFF
TRBJ2-1	NA	TRBD2	TRBV12-5	TGTGCTAGTGGTTTCGCCGGGACTAGTAGGAATGAGCAGTTCTTC	CASGFAGTSRNEQFF
TRBJ1-2	few	NA	TRBV4-2	TGTGCCAGCAGCCAAGATTTCGACAGGTTGGACTATGGCTACACCTTC	CASSQDFDRLDYGYTF
TRBJ1-3	NA	NA	TRBV9	TGTGCCAGCAGCGGACAGTCGGGAAACACCATATATTTT	CASSGQSGNTIYF
TRBJ1-2	NA	NA	TRBV25-1	TGTGCCAGCAGTATACACCCGGGGAATGGCTACACCTTC	CASSIHPGNGYTF
TRBJ2-3	NA	NA	TRBV30	TGTGCCTGGGTCACAGGGAGTGGATCCGATACGCAGTATTTT	CAWVTGSGSDTQYF
TRBJ1-6	NA	NA	TRBV28	TGTGCCAGCAGTTTGAGTGGGGGGGGTAGTTCACCCCTCCACTTT	CASSLSGGGSSPLHF
TRBJ2-1	NA	NA	TRBV28	TGTGCCAGCGTGGAGGGACTTAACAATGAGCAGTTCTTC	CASVEGLNNEQFF
TRBJ1-2	NA	NA	TRBV7-8	TGTGCCAGCCGCGCGTATCAGGGTGGCTATGGCTACACCTTC	CASRAYQGGYGYTF
TRBJ1-2	NA	TRBD1	TRBV6-5	TGTGCCAGCAACGACAGGGGGCTGACTGGCTACACCTTC	CASNDRGLTGYTF
TRBJ1-1	once	NA	TRBV9	TGTGCCAGCAGCATAACAGGGTCTACTGAAGCTTTCTTT	CASSITGSTEAFF
TRBJ1-1	NA	TRBD1	TRBV10-3	TGTGCCATCAGTAGGGACAGGGAAGGCGCTAACACTGAAGCTTTCTTT	CAISRDREGANTEAFF
TRBJ2-7	NA	TRBD1	TRBV7-8	TGTGCCAGCAGCTTAAAGCGGACAGGAATCTACGAGCAGTACTTC	CASSLKRTGIYEQYF
TRBJ2-1	NA	NA	TRBV5-5	TGTGCCAGCAGCCCAAGCCCCGTGTTGACGGGAAGCTCCTACAATGAGCAGTTCTTC	CASSPSPVLTGSSYNEQFF
TRBJ1-2	NA	NA	TRBV19	TGTGCCAGTAGTATTTCGGACCGCGGCGGGTATGGCTACACCTTC	CASSISDRGGYGYTF
TRBJ2-7	few	NA	TRBV5-1	TGCGCCAGCAGCTTGGTCGGCTACCCGAGCGACGAGCAGTACTTC	CASSLVGYPSDEQYF
TRBJ1-2	NA	NA	TRBV18	TGTGCCAGCTCGAACAATCAGGGGACGGGATATGGCTACACCTTC	CASSNNQGTGYGYTF
TRBJ2-2	NA	NA	TRBV7-3	TGTGCCAGCAGTATGTCCGCCGGGGAGCTGTTTTTT	CASSMSAGELFF
TRBJ2-2	NA	TRBD2	TRBV28	TGTGCCAGCTCTCCCCCAAGCGGGACGAGAACCGGGGAGCTGTTTTTT	CASSPPSGTRTGELFF
TRBJ2-1	NA	NA	TRBV27	TGTGCCAGCAGTTTAATCGGGAGTGGTAATGAGCAGTTCTTC	CASSLIGSGNEQFF
TRBJ2-1	NA	NA	TRBV9	TGTGCCAGCAGCGTAGGCGGAGGGGACCGCTCCTACAATGAGCAGTTCTTC	CASSVGGGDRSYNEQFF
TRBJ2-2	NA	NA	TRBV5-1	TGCGCCAGCAGCTACGATTGGCCAAGCACCGGGGAGCTGTTTTTT	CASSYDWPSTGELFF
TRBJ1-1	NA	TRBD1	TRBV28	TGTGCCAGCAGTTTAACGGGGACAGGAGGCCTCACTGAAGCTTTCTTT	CASSLTGTGGLTEAFF
TRBJ2-7	NA	TRBD2	TRBV27	TGTGCCAGCAGTTTATCCCACCTAGCGGGGGGGGCCTACGAGCAGTACTTC	CASSLSHLAGGAYEQYF
TRBJ2-7	NA	TRBD1	TRBV5-1	TGCGCCAGCAGCCCAGGACAGGGGAAAGGTCGCGAGCAGTACTTC	CASSPGQGKGREQYF
TRBJ2-5	NA	NA	TRBV28	TGTGCCAGCAGTCATGCGTTGGAGACCCAGTACTTC	CASSHALETQYF
TRBJ2-1	NA	NA	TRBV5-8	TGTGCCAGCACCGGGACGGCTACCTACAATGAGCAGTTCTTC	CASTGTATYNEQFF
TRBJ2-3	NA	NA	TRBV6-5	TGTGCCAGCAGTTATCGCGGGAGCACAGATACGCAGTATTTT	CASSYRGSTDTQYF
TRBJ1-1	NA	TRBD1	TRBV27	TGTGCCAGCAGTCCACGGGAAGGGACAGCTAACACTGAAGCTTTCTTT	CASSPREGTANTEAFF
TRBJ2-7	NA	TRBD1	TRBV27	TGTGCCAGCAGCGACAGGGTGAACGAGCAGTACTTC	CASSDRVNEQYF
TRBJ2-3	NA	NA	TRBV7-2	TGTGCCAGCAGCTTGGGTATCACAGATACGCAGTATTTT	CASSLGITDTQYF
TRBJ2-2	few	TRBD1	TRBV6-5	TGTGCCAGCAGTTACGGACAGGTATCCGGGGAGCTGTTTTTT	CASSYGQVSGELFF
TRBJ1-1	once	NA	TRBV5-1	TGCGCCAGCAGCGACGGGACACCCCCAGGTCAAACTTTCTTT	CASSDGTPPGQTFF
TRBJ2-7	NA	NA	TRBV4-3	TGCGCCAGCAGCCTCCGACAGGCGGACGAGCAGTACTTC	CASSLRQADEQYF
TRBJ2-1	NA	TRBD2	TRBV4-3	TGCGCCAGCAGCCAGGGACTAGCGGGAGTCAATGAGCAGTTCTTC	CASSQGLAGVNEQFF
TRBJ1-2	NA	TRBD1	TRBV19	TGTGCCAGTGACCCGACAGGGAGCTACGGCTACACCTTC	CASDPTGSYGYTF
TRBJ2-7	few	NA	TRBV4-3	TGCGCCAGCAGCCCCCAGGCTGGGGGGTCGTACGAGCAGTACTTC	CASSPQAGGSYEQYF
TRBJ1-4	NA	TRBD1	TRBV6-1	TGTGCCAGCGGCCCAGGGGGGACCTATGAAAAACTGTTTTTT	CASGPGGTYEKLFF
TRBJ2-3	NA	TRBD2	TRBV27	TGTGCCAGCAGTTTATACCGGGGGGGCACAGATACGCAGTATTTT	CASSLYRGGTDTQYF
TRBJ1-1	once	TRBD1	TRBV9	TGTGCCAGCAGCGTAGGTGTTGAGACAGGGGTCTCTGAAGCTTTCTTT	CASSVGVETGVSEAFF